These 17 T cell receptor beta chains were all obtained from the same sample, sequenced in a study of blood T cell repertoires in COVID-19. This table comes from immunoSEQ multiplex PCR, and its TCRdb copy is limited to in-frame clones, with some not included. The sample shows fewer than 350,000 clones, approximately 88% of them seen only once. The material sequenced was PBMCs or T cells enriched from blood (not recorded which). These receptor sequences come from a man aged 55 to 69 who had recovered from COVID-19.

The chain has TRBV5-4 and TRBJ2-1; 12 nucleotides line up with TRBD2. Germline V CDR1 and CDR2: SGHNT, YYREEE (reference sequence). The CDR3 has 14 residues. Trimming cost V 4 bases and J 8 bases; bases outside gene matches: 4. CDR3 in amino acids: CASSQRTSGDEQFF. The DNA for the CDR3 is TGTGCCAGCAGCCAGCGGACTAGCGGGGATGAGCAGTTCTTC.

This chain links TRBV24-1 with TRBJ1-2; TRBD1 aligns across 12 bases. The CDR3 contains 15 residues. The germline CDR1 and CDR2 sequences are KGHDR and SFDVKD. The ends lost 4 bases at V and 7 bases at J; junction bases unmatched: 6. The CDR3 sequence: CATSEAGQGASGYTF. The DNA of the CDR3 is TGTGCCACCAGTGAGGCGGGACAGGGGGCGTCTGGCTACACCTTC.

J is TRBJ1-4 and V is TRBV25-1; TRBD1 matches 10 bases. J gave up 7 bases and V 3 bases, and 8 bases lay outside the gene matches. The CDR3 loop spans 16 amino acids. Germline assignment: CDR1 MGHDK and CDR2 SYGVNS. The DNA of the CDR3 is TGTGCCAGCAGTGACCCCGGGACAGGGGTTCGTGAAAAACTGTTTTTT. Its translation is CASSDPGTGVREKLFF.

Worth noting for this clone: The same CDR3 also results from other DNA sequences found in this sample. This sequence joins TRBV9 and TRBJ2-3; 11 positions agree with TRBD2. The CDR3 contains 15 residues. Germline V lookup: CDR1 SGDLS, CDR2 YYNGEE. Trimming at V came to 0 bases and at J to 3 bases, leaving 0 bases not matched to a gene. The CDR3 sequence is CASSVGLAGTDTQYF. In DNA form, the CDR3 reads TGTGCCAGCAGCGTAGGACTAGCGGGAACAGATACGCAGTATTTT.

The chain has TRBV4-1 and TRBJ2-1; 8 bases match TRBD2. Germline CDR1 and CDR2: MGHRA and YSYEKL. This CDR3 region has 15 residues. After removal of 4 bases from V and 4 bases from J, the junction contained 6 bases not matched to a gene. CDR3: CASSPPGLGYNEQFF. The CDR3 DNA reads TGCGCCAGCAGCCCGCCGGGACTAGGTTACAATGAGCAGTTCTTC.

The CDR3 is CASSSRGLAGGPAAYEQYF. Written as DNA, the CDR3 is TGTGCCAGCAGCTCCAGGGGACTAGCGGGAGGGCCGGCAGCCTACGAGCAGTACTTC. V and J are TRBV7-9 and TRBJ2-7; TRBD2 aligns across 16 bases. The CDR3 sequence is 19 residues long. V dropped 4 bases and J dropped 2; count of bases not matched to a gene: 11. Germline-derived CDR1 and CDR2 are SEHNR and FQNEAQ (reference sequence).

The V call is TRBV6-5, the J call TRBJ2-1; no reliable D call. V lost 2 bases to trimming and J lost 8 bases, with 13 bases between them. CDR3 size: 14 residues. The germline V gene encodes CDR1 MNHEY and CDR2 SVGAGI. Written as DNA, the CDR3 is TGTGCCAGCAGTTACCCACACCCCCCCCATGAGCAGTTCTTC. Translating it yields CASSYPHPPHEQFF.

The chain uses TRBV5-1 and TRBJ2-2, with 8 positions matching TRBD2. After removal of 0 bases from V and 0 bases from J, the junction contained 1 base not matched to a gene. Per the germline V gene, CDR1 is SGHRS and CDR2 is YFSETQ. This CDR3 spans 16 amino acids. CDR3 sequence reads: CASSLGLATNTGELFF. CDR3 sequence (DNA): TGCGCCAGCAGCTTGGGACTAGCGACGAACACCGGGGAGCTGTTTTTT.

The chain is built from TRBV18 and TRBJ2-2; D may be TRBD2 (6 bases). The V gene's germline CDR1 is KGHSH and CDR2 LQKENI. The CDR3 extends over 15 amino acids. V shed 0 bases and J shed 3 bases, with 8 bases lying between them. As DNA, the CDR3 is TGTGCCAGCTCACCACCGGAGGGGTACACCGGGGAGCTGTTTTTT. It yields the protein CASSPPEGYTGELFF.

The chain is built from TRBV9 and TRBJ1-4; 10 nucleotides agree with TRBD1. The CDR3 spans 17 residues. V lost 3 bases to trimming and J lost 4 bases; unmatched junction nucleotides: 9. Germline-derived CDR1 and CDR2 are SGDLS and YYNGEE. CDR3 bases: TGTGCCAGCAGCGCCATCCCGGGACAGGGGAGTAATGAAAAACTGTTTTTT. Amino acid sequence: CASSAIPGQGSNEKLFF.

This rearrangement joins TRBV29-1 to TRBJ2-7, with D unresolved. V gave up 4 bases and J gave up 2 bases, with 9 bases separating them. This CDR3 contains 12 residues. Germline values: CDR1 SQVTM, CDR2 ANQGSEA. The CDR3 DNA reads TGCAGCGTTGGAGGATCTGCCTACGAGCAGTACTTC. Encoded protein: CSVGGSAYEQYF.

The chain joins TRBV5-6 to TRBJ2-3, with TRBD2 matching over 9 bases. The CDR3 is 19 residues long. Germline lookup yields CDR1 SGHDT and CDR2 YYEEEE. V dropped 4 bases and J dropped 0; count of bases not matched to a gene: 15. CDR3 in amino acids: CASSLRVVREGYSTDTQYF. As DNA, the CDR3 is TGTGCCAGCAGCCTCCGGGTTGTGCGGGAGGGCTATAGCACAGATACGCAGTATTTT.

The rearrangement links TRBV24-1 to TRBJ2-7, with D perhaps TRBD1 (6 bases). The length of the CDR3 is 14 residues. Per the germline V gene, CDR1 is KGHDR and CDR2 is SFDVKD. The V and J ends lost 3 bases and 5 bases respectively, with 13 bases between them. CDR3: CATSDMDRAHEQYF. The CDR3, as DNA: TGTGCCACCAGTGATATGGACAGAGCCCACGAGCAGTACTTC.

This clone came up a few times. The chain is built from TRBV6-2 or TRBV6-3 and TRBJ1-5; 12 bases align to TRBD1. V shed 2 bases and J 1 base; nucleotides not matched to a gene: 9. The germline gives CDR1 MNHEY, CDR2 SVGEGT. CDR3 size: 19 residues. The CDR3 spells CASSYATGTGGSSNQPQHF. DNA of the CDR3: TGTGCCAGCAGTTACGCCACCGGGACAGGGGGCTCAAGCAATCAGCCCCAGCATTTT.

The V gene is TRBV10-1, the J gene TRBJ2-1; 8 positions agree with TRBD1. From germline, CDR1 is WNHNN and CDR2 SYGVQD (reference sequence). V gave up 5 bases and J gave up 0 bases; unmatched junction bases: 3. CDR3 length: 15 amino acids. The CDR3 nucleotides are TGCGCCAGCAGTTGGGACAGGAGCTCCTACAATGAGCAGTTCTTC. It translates to CASSWDRSSYNEQFF.

This sequence joins TRBV11-2 and TRBJ2-2; D is unresolved. Germline CDR1 reads SGHAT; CDR2 reads FQNNGV. This CDR3 is built from 14 residues. Trimming took 2 bases from V and 6 from J, leaving 10 bases between them. The CDR3 sequence is CASSLLSSPGELFF. CDR3 DNA: TGTGCCAGCAGCTTACTCTCCTCCCCCGGGGAGCTGTTTTTT. The variable domain in full, completed from reference TRBV11-2 and TRBJ2-2, reads EAGVAQSPRYKIIEKRQSVAFWCNPISGHATLYWYQQILGQGPKLLIQFQNNGVVDDSQLPKDRFSAERLKGVDSTLKIQPAKLEDSAVYLCASSLLSSPGELFFGEGSRLTVL.

The chain links TRBV25-1 to TRBJ2-7; 7 nucleotides align to TRBD1. Per germline, CDR1 MGHDK and CDR2 SYGVNS. V was clipped by 3 bases and J by 4 bases; unmatched bases: 9. The CDR3 loop spans 15 amino acids. The CDR3 reads CASSDPQGSSYEQYF. As DNA, the CDR3 is TGTGCCAGCAGTGATCCACAGGGGAGTTCGTACGAGCAGTACTTC.